A single sample gave rise to the 8 T cell receptor beta chains below, sequenced in a study of T cells in Graves' hyperthyroidism and ophthalmopathy (dated 2019 in TCRdb). Libraries were built with multiplex PCR. Sequencing took place on an Illumina HiSeq 2000. The TCR beta CDR3 regions were amplified from RNA transcripts. The TCR CDR3 was subjected to a first round of RT-PCR using the HTBI primer set and the Qiagen OneStep RT-PCR kit. TCRdb trimmed public reads at Q25 via fastp, called clones via MiXCR and kept in-frame beta chains. Every entry covers one CDR3 protein and lists the most common genes and DNA from its rows. The sample table holds around 99,000 distinct CDR3 sequences, of which 15% to 20% were seen once. About 45% of the sample is in the top ten clones. The sample taken for sequencing was blood. Receptor source: a woman aged 45-60 years with Graves' hyperthyroidism.

The sample holds a few counts of this clonotype. V gene TRBV4-1 combines with J gene TRBJ1-1; D possibly corresponds to TRBD1 (5 bases). The CDR3 runs 13 residues. Germline V gene sequence: CDR1 MGHRA, CDR2 YSYEKL. Trimming cost V 4 bases and J 8 bases, with 14 bases left between them. Here the CDR3 reads CASSPWGEGEAFF. The DNA for the CDR3 is TGCGCCAGCAGCCCTTGGGGGGAGGGGGAAGCTTTCTTT.

In its sample, this clonotype was seen many times. The chain joins TRBV9 to TRBJ2-3, with 7 bases matching TRBD1. V trimming: 4 bases; J trimming: 3 bases; junction bases outside the gene matches: 11. The CDR3 is made up of 16 amino acids. Germline V gene lookup returns CDR1 SGDLS and CDR2 YYNGEE. The CDR3 loop reads CASSLTGTASTDTQYF. In DNA, the CDR3 is TGTGCCAGCAGCCTCACCGGGACAGCAAGTACAGATACGCAGTATTTT.

This clonotype was seen at least ten times. The chain employs TRBV20-1 and TRBJ2-1; D assignment may be TRBD1 or TRBD2 (5 bases each). Germline V gene sequence: CDR1 DFQATT, CDR2 SNEGSKA (reference sequence). This CDR3 region has 11 residues. V was clipped by 7 bases and J by 8 bases, with 12 bases between them. The CDR3 DNA follows: TGCAGTGGGGGGAGAGAAGATGAGCAGTTCTTC. Its translation is CSGGREDEQFF.

The genes are TRBV4-2 and TRBJ2-7; 14 positions match TRBD2. The CDR3 length is 16 residues. The germline V gene encodes CDR1 LGHNA and CDR2 YNFKEQ. V was pared by 4 bases and J by 6 bases, with 8 bases of the junction left unmatched. This CDR3 is CASSPFGTSGRIEQYF. As DNA, the CDR3 is TGTGCCAGCAGCCCCTTTGGGACTAGCGGGAGAATCGAGCAGTACTTC.

This clonotype was counted between two and nine times. This may arise from a read error, as a much more abundant clone is one base away. The rearrangement joins TRBV28 to TRBJ1-2; D perhaps matches TRBD1 (5 bases). CDR3 length: 15 residues. Germline loops: CDR1 MDHEN, CDR2 SYDVKM. Trimming took off 3 bases at V and 9 bases at J, with 20 bases between the two ends. The CDR3 here is CASSFVTATIGSYTF. The CDR3 DNA reads as TGTGCCAGCAGTTTTGTGACAGCGACTATCGGGAGCTACACCTTC.

This clonotype has a count of ten or more. This chain links TRBV11-2 with TRBJ2-3; 8 bases are shared with TRBD2. J was trimmed by 2 bases and V by 5 bases; bases with no gene match: 3. This CDR3 has 14 residues. CDR1 is SGHAT, CDR2 FQNNGV, per germline. The chain's CDR3 is CASSILAVTDTQYF. The CDR3 bases are TGTGCCAGCAGCATACTAGCGGTCACAGATACGCAGTATTTT.

This clonotype came up many times. The genes are TRBV6-1 and TRBJ2-7; 9 bases fit TRBD2. After removal of 9 bases from V and 2 bases from J, the junction contained 11 bases not matched to a gene. Germline V lookup: CDR1 MNHNS, CDR2 SASEGT. This CDR3 has 15 amino acids. The CDR3 DNA reads TGTGCCAGAACCTTTAGCGGGAGTAAAGCCTACGAGCAGTACGTC. This gives the protein CARTFSGSKAYEQYV.

Ten or more counts support this clonotype. This rearrangement joins TRBV5-4 to TRBJ2-4; possibly TRBD2 for D (6 bases). Germline CDR1 reads SGHNT; CDR2 reads YYREEE (reference sequence). V shed 2 bases and J shed 7 bases, with 16 bases lying between them. The length of the CDR3 is 15 residues. The DNA for the CDR3 is TGTGCCAGCAGCTTACCGGGGGAGAGGAGTAACATTCAGTACTTC. Its translation: CASSLPGERSNIQYF.